Detailed here is one TCR beta chain. Its antigen is as yet unknown. The assay was immunoSEQ multiplex PCR, and TCRdb's table has in-frame clones only and misses some. The sample lists 80,000 or so clones; around 91% were seen once. The source of the sample is a study of OX40 agonist ivuxolimab in advanced cancers. Whole-study context: Given to patients was ivuxolimab, an agonistic anti-OX40 (CD134) antibody.

The CDR3 runs 15 residues. CDR1 and CDR2 from the germline V gene are SGHNT and YYREEE (reference sequence). V was shortened by 4 bases and J by 7 bases, with 18 bases between the two germline ends. General study results and limits: Among the lowest peripheral clonal expansion occurred in 0.1-3.0 mg/kg partial responders.

Exclusion of a patient followed from autoimmune disease history or systemic immunosuppression. Blood specimens came from baseline, cycle 4 day 1, and cycle 7 day 1. The clonotype was recovered from an adult with an advanced solid tumor such as melanoma, head and neck, liver or kidney cancer. The chain couples TRBV5-4 to TRBJ2-1; D might be TRBD1 or TRBD2, each matching 6 bases. The material was CD4+ or CD8+ T cells sorted from blood, obtained in a trial of the OX40 agonist ivuxolimab. The CDR3 DNA follows: TGTGCCAGCAGCCCGGCCGGGGGCGTTAGAAATGAGCAGTTCTTC. Translated, it gives CASSPAGGVRNEQFF.